This TCR beta chain emerged from a study of T-cell reconstitution after alpha-beta-depleted transplantation in children. The germline gives CDR1 MNHEY, CDR2 SMNVEV (reference sequence). V lost 5 bases and J lost 5, with 19 bases in between. The CDR3 loop spans 15 amino acids. This clonotype was found many times. Its matching antigen is unknown. Study-level results: At day 60, the high TCRbeta diversity found in some patients originated from recipient T cells and thymic progenitors that had survived. About two months after transplant, alpha-beta T cells reportedly came from several hundred expanded graft clones. Fresh T-cell production supplied most of the T-cell counts and diversity seen one year after transplant.

The TCRbeta library incorporated unique molecular identifiers. One entry per CDR3 protein results from TCRdb running MiXCR on the PCR reads. The sample lists roughly 100,000 distinct CDR3 sequences; 7.5% to 9.5% were seen once. The chain joins TRBV27 to TRBJ2-7, with D perhaps TRBD1 or TRBD2 (5 bases each). The sample was PBMCs, taken before TCRalphabeta/CD19-depleted stem cell transplant. The receptor comes from a boy aged 2 to 10 with acute lymphoblastic leukemia, due to receive a stem cell transplant. This chain's CDR3 is CASSPRSEGSHEQYF. CDR3 nucleotides: TGTGCCAGCAGTCCGCGCAGCGAGGGGAGCCACGAGCAGTACTTC.